A selection of T cell receptor beta chains follows, all from one sample in a study of OX40 agonist ivuxolimab in advanced cancers. Here immunoSEQ multiplex PCR was the method, and the copy in TCRdb shows in-frame clones only, minus some. The sample carries 37,000 or so clones, roughly 85% recorded once. Sample: CD4+ or CD8+ T cells sorted from blood, taken in a trial of the OX40 agonist ivuxolimab. All receptors come from an adult with an advanced solid tumor such as melanoma, head and neck, liver or kidney cancer. CDR3s include the opening cysteine and the closing phenylalanine or tryptophan. D genes are given only for firm matches. Clone size, where shown, is once, few, many, or a class for clones that have expanded.

j_call d_call clone_size v_call cdr3_nt cdr3_aa
TRBJ2-7 TRBD2 . TRBV19 TGTGCCAGTAGTATAGCGGCGGGAGGGCCCCACGAGCAGTACTTC CASSIAAGGPHEQYF
TRBJ2-1 . . TRBV6-6 TGTGCCAGCTTAGGGGGGGCTTATGAGCAGTTCTTC CASLGGAYEQFF
TRBJ2-7 TRBD1 . TRBV6-1 TGTGCCAGCAGTGTTCTGATAGGGGGCCCCTTTTACGAGCAGTACTTC CASSVLIGGPFYEQYF
TRBJ2-2 . once TRBV7-9 TGTGCCAGCAGCTTACCTCTTTTGACGAACACCGGGGAGCTGTTTTTT CASSLPLLTNTGELFF
TRBJ2-7 TRBD1 . TRBV12-5 TGTGCTAGTGGTTTGCTCCTCCGGGACAGAGGAGCCTACGAGCAGTACTTC CASGLLLRDRGAYEQYF
TRBJ1-4 . . TRBV27 TGTGCCAGCAGTGGCACAGCTACAACTAATGAAAAACTGTTTTTT CASSGTATTNEKLFF
TRBJ1-5 . once TRBV19 TGTGCCAGTACCGAAGGTGTGGAACAGCCCCAGCATTTT CASTEGVEQPQHF
TRBJ1-6 . . TRBV28 TGTGCCAGCAGTTTCAGGGTCAATTCACCCCTCCACTTT CASSFRVNSPLHF
TRBJ2-7 . few TRBV4-3 TGCGCCAGCAGCCAAGGTACAGGGAGCTCCTACGAGCAGTACTTC CASSQGTGSSYEQYF
TRBJ1-5 . . TRBV6-5 TGTGCCAGCAGTTATAACACCGGGCAGCCCCAGCATTTT CASSYNTGQPQHF
TRBJ1-2 . . TRBV5-1 TGCGCCAGCAGCTTGAGACAGACTTATGGCTACACCTTC CASSLRQTYGYTF
TRBJ1-1 . once TRBV9 TGTGCCAGCAGCGGATATACGGGGATGATGAACACTGAAGCTTTCTTT CASSGYTGMMNTEAFF
TRBJ1-5 . many TRBV30 TGTGCCTGGGCATTATCGGGGGTTGGACAGCCCCAGCATTTT CAWALSGVGQPQHF
TRBJ1-1 . few TRBV19 TGTGCCAGTAGCCGCAGGGGCGGGAACACTGAAGCTTTCTTT CASSRRGGNTEAFF
TRBJ1-5 TRBD1 few TRBV4-1 TGCGCCAGCAGCCAGATTGCCGGGACAGGGGGTTCTCAGCCCCAGCATTTT CASSQIAGTGGSQPQHF
TRBJ1-1 TRBD1 . TRBV9 TGTGCCAGCAGCGTTAGGGGTGGGACAGGGGACGGAGCTTTCTTT CASSVRGGTGDGAFF
TRBJ2-7 . few TRBV5-4 TGTGCCAGCAGCGCCGAAGATATGTTAAGGCACTTC CASSAEDMLRHF
TRBJ2-5 . . TRBV9 TGTGCCAGCAGCGTAGTATTAGGACATGGGGTAGTGTGGGAGACCCAGTACTTC CASSVVLGHGVVWETQYF
TRBJ1-4 TRBD1 . TRBV5-6 TGTGCCAGCAGCTGGGGGACAGCCGCTTCGGAAAAACTGTTTTTT CASSWGTAASEKLFF
TRBJ2-5 TRBD1 . TRBV11-2 TGTGCCAGCAGCTTAGCCCCATACCGACAGGGCGGTGAGACCCAGTACTTC CASSLAPYRQGGETQYF
TRBJ1-2 . . TRBV7-9 TGTGCCAGCAGCTTATCATTTTTAGGGGAAGGCTATGGCTACACCTTC CASSLSFLGEGYGYTF
TRBJ1-3 . . TRBV9 TGTGCCAGCAGCGATCCCCCGACCGGGTTCTCTGGAAACACCATATATTTT CASSDPPTGFSGNTIYF